This TCR beta chain is drawn from a study of blood T cell repertoires in COVID-19. Study-level background: Researchers got acute and convalescent COVID-19 samples from the United States, Italy and Spain. From T cells, B-cell-depleted T cells, or PBMCs came the material, which was cDNA or gDNA.

The method was immunoSEQ multiplex PCR; TCRdb's version includes in-frame clones alone and lacks a portion of them. The sample lists 150,000 to 200,000 clones, about 87% occurring once. CDR1 and CDR2 (germline): LNHDA, SQIVND (reference sequence). CDR3 length equals 15 residues. With 10 bases clipped from V and 0 bases from J, the junction kept 9 bases outside the gene matches. This sequence was found in a woman over 75 with COVID-19, enrolled during active disease. The genes are TRBV19 and TRBJ1-1; 9 nucleotides agree with TRBD1. The sequenced sample was peripheral blood. In nucleotides, the CDR3 is TGTGCCACCAGAGACAGGGGGTCGATGAACACTGAAGCTTTCTTT. Its translation is CATRDRGSMNTEAFF.